These T cell receptor beta chains were read from a single sample in a study of T cell clonotyping in hematopoietic cell transplantation. Profiling relied on immunoSEQ multiplex PCR, and the TCRdb table lists in-frame clones only, not all of them. The sample consists of under 30,000 clones, around 80% of them appearing once. The sequencing here drew on peripheral blood mononuclear cells, taken before stem cell transplant. The source is a woman aged 30 to 39 with chronic myeloid leukemia. Some clones in this sample may be carry-over from other donors' samples. Each CDR3 is given without its conserved first and last residue.

V gene: TRBV19; CDR3 protein: ASYVVGQPNQPQH
V gene: TRBV27; CDR3 protein: ASRQTGNYGYT
V gene: TRBV29-1; CDR3 protein: SVEAPGNQETQY
V gene: TRBV2; CDR3 protein: ASSVIFRHPPNKAF
V gene: TRBV11-2; CDR3 protein: ASSLDRDQPQH
V gene: TRBV9; CDR3 protein: ASSVAPIPQTSGGVPHRGDTQY
V gene: TRBV27; CDR3 protein: ASSTQASSYNEQF
V gene: TRBV20-1; CDR3 protein: SAPGYT
V gene: TRBV5-1; CDR3 protein: ATMDGLGEEAF
V gene: TRBV30; CDR3 protein: AWDEGLYEQY
V gene: TRBV5-6; CDR3 protein: ASSLDSNSPLH
V gene: TRBV6-1; CDR3 protein: ASSGGQSRYGYT
V gene: TRBV5-1; CDR3 protein: ASSRSMFGTGGVEAF
V gene: TRBV6-5; CDR3 protein: ASSSHRFYGYT
V gene: TRBV2; CDR3 protein: ASSEGVRSYNSPLH
V gene: TRBV7-9; CDR3 protein: ASSQGGGSNQPQH
V gene: TRBV10-2; CDR3 protein: ASRGRDNQPQH